This is a list of T cell receptor beta chains from one sample in a study of T cells after posttransplantation cyclophosphamide. Clones were read by immunoSEQ multiplex PCR, and TCRdb kept only the in-frame ones, dropping some. The sample has about 6,900 clones; about 98% are singletons. The sample comprised naive CD8+ T cells sorted from PBMCs. The origin of the receptors is a woman under 40 in good health and a related stem cell transplant donor. The CDR3 runs from the conserved cysteine through the conserved F or W. The D gene is left open where the match is weak.

d_call	v_call	j_call	cdr3_nt	cdr3_aa
TRBD1	TRBV25-1	TRBJ2-7	TGTGCCAGCAGTGAATATACGAGACGGACAGGGGGCTACGAGCAGTACTTC	CASSEYTRRTGGYEQYF
NA	TRBV7-9	TRBJ1-1	TGTGCCAGCAGCTTAGGAGGTCCGAACACTGAAGCTTTCTTT	CASSLGGPNTEAFF
TRBD1	TRBV5-5	TRBJ1-2	TGTGCCAGCAGCTTAAGGACAGGGAACTATGGCTACACCTTC	CASSLRTGNYGYTF
TRBD1	TRBV19	TRBJ1-5	TGTGCCAGTACGGACAGGGAGAACCAGCCCCAGCATTTT	CASTDRENQPQHF
TRBD2	TRBV10-1	TRBJ2-1	TGCGCCAGCATTGGACCGGGGACTAGCGGGGGGCAGCGCTACAATGAGCAGTTCTTC	CASIGPGTSGGQRYNEQFF
TRBD1	TRBV19	TRBJ2-2	TGTGCCAGTAGTATGTGGGACAGGAGCAACACCGGGGAGCTGTTTTTT	CASSMWDRSNTGELFF
NA	TRBV6-6	TRBJ1-1	TGTGCCAGCAGTTATTTGGCAGAAGCTTTCTTT	CASSYLAEAFF
TRBD2	TRBV27	TRBJ2-7	TGTGCCAGCAGTTTTACGGGACTAGCGAACAACGAGCAGTACTTC	CASSFTGLANNEQYF
NA	TRBV4-1	TRBJ1-5	TGCGCCAGCAGCCAAGCCAGGGTTAATCAGCCCCAGCATTTT	CASSQARVNQPQHF
TRBD2	TRBV19	TRBJ2-1	TGTGCCAGTAGTATATTGGCGGGGGGGTCCTACAATGAGCAGTTCTTC	CASSILAGGSYNEQFF
TRBD2	TRBV5-1	TRBJ2-1	TGCGCCAGCAGCTTGGGTTCGGGGGGGGCCGATGAGCAGTTCTTC	CASSLGSGGADEQFF
NA	TRBV6-1	TRBJ2-7	TGTGCCAGCAGTGTGTTCAGGACCTACGAGCAGTACTTC	CASSVFRTYEQYF
TRBD1	TRBV5-1	TRBJ1-1	TGCGCCAGCAGCTACGGGACAGGGAACACTGAAGCTTTCTTT	CASSYGTGNTEAFF
NA	TRBV5-5	TRBJ2-7	TGTGCCAGCAGCTTCGGGCAGGGGAGCTCCTACGAGCAGTACTTC	CASSFGQGSSYEQYF
NA	TRBV5-1	TRBJ2-5	TGCGCCAGCAGCTTGTACTCTCCCCAAGAGACCCAGTACTTC	CASSLYSPQETQYF
NA	TRBV5-6	TRBJ1-1	TGTGCCAGCAGCTCGCAGGGGTATGATACTGAAGCTTTCTTT	CASSSQGYDTEAFF
NA	TRBV7-9	TRBJ1-1	TGTGCCAGTACCGATTACAGGGTTAGGACTGAAGCTTTCTTT	CASTDYRVRTEAFF